This T cell receptor (beta chain) was sequenced during a study of Graves' ophthalmopathy and Graves' hyperthyroidism. Exclusion applied to patients with other autoimmune diseases, uncontrolled infections, pregnancy or lactation. This clonotype was recorded many times. Germline CDR1 reads MNHEY; CDR2 reads SVGAGI. V lost 4 bases and J lost 7; bases outside the gene matches: 3. This CDR3 is 14 amino acids long. Amplification of TCR beta CDR3 regions used RNA transcripts. First-round RT-PCR with HTBI primers preceded a second-round multiplex PCR. TCRdb recomputed calls from the multiplex PCR reads with MiXCR, one row per CDR3 protein. The data contain about 380,000 distinct CDR3 sequences, 15% of them singletons.

This sequence was found in a woman under 30 with stable Graves' hyperthyroidism. The chain carries TRBV6-5 and TRBJ1-6, with 8 bases identical to TRBD1. The specimen was peripheral blood. The CDR3 region is CASSWTGRNSPLHF. The CDR3 DNA follows: TGTGCCAGCAGTTGGACAGGGAGAAATTCACCCCTCCACTTT.